The TCR beta chain under discussion was sequenced for a study of blood T cell repertoires in COVID-19. The overall study: The cDNA or gDNA used as material had been derived from T cells, B-cell-depleted T cells, or PBMCs.

Assignments of participants to cohorts depended upon their own reported clinical history. The study counted Cohort 3 donors as recovered given two negative PCRs, clearance, or symptom resolution. The table came from immunoSEQ multiplex PCR; TCRdb's copy has only in-frame clones and leaves some out. The table has over 350,000 clones, 85% to 90% seen once. The CDR3 consists of 14 residues. The germline V gene has CDR1 MNHEY and CDR2 SVGEGT. J was trimmed by 4 bases and V by 4 bases; bases with no gene match: 1. The V gene is TRBV6-2 or TRBV6-3, the J gene TRBJ2-3; 11 nucleotides line up with TRBD2. This clonotype was sampled from a woman aged 45-59 years who had recovered from COVID-19. Sequences were obtained from PBMCs or T cells enriched from blood (not recorded which). The CDR3 is CASSWTSGPDTQYF. DNA of the CDR3: TGTGCCAGCAGTTGGACTAGCGGGCCAGATACGCAGTATTTT.